One T cell receptor beta chain is described in this entry. The record originates from a study of blood T cell repertoires in COVID-19. Study information: COVID-19 samples, acute and convalescent, were from the United States, Italy and Spain. PBMCs, B-cell-depleted T cells, or T cells were the source of the cDNA or gDNA that made up the material.

This CDR3 is 16 amino acids long. Losses at the gene ends were 4 bases for V and 5 bases for J; bases not matched to a gene: 11. Germline CDR1 MGHDK, CDR2 SYGVNS. Methods used by the authors: How many nucleated cells were present was estimated from reference gene primer amplification. Sequencing was performed with immunoSEQ multiplex PCR; in TCRdb, only in-frame clones are kept and a portion is missing. For V, J and clone size, that table is used; D and trimming come from the DNA. In the table there are 350,000 to 400,000 clones, about 90% of which are singletons. The sequenced sample consisted of peripheral blood. The clonotype was recovered from a man between 18 and 29 years old with active or convalescent COVID-19. The rearrangement links TRBV25-1 to TRBJ2-5; TRBD1 matches 9 bases. CDR3 sequence (DNA): TGTGCCAGCAGTGCTCGGGACAGGGCTAGAGGGGAGACCCAGTACTTC. Its translation: CASSARDRARGETQYF.